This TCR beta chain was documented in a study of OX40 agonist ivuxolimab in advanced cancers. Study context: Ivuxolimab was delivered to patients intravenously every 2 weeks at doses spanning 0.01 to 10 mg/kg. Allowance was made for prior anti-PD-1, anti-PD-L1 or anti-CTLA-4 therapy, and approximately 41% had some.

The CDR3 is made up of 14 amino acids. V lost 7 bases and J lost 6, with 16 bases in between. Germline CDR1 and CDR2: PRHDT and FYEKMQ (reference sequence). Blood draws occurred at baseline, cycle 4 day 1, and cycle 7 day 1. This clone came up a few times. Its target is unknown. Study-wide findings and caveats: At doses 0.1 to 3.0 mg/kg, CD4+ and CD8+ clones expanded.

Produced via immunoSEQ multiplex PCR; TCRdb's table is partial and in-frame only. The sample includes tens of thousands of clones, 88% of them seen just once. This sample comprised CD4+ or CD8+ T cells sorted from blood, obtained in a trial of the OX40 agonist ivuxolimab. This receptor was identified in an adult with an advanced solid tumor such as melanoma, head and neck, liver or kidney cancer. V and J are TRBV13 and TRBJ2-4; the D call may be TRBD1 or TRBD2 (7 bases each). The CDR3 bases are TGTGCCAGCACCCGACAGGGAGGGGGAAACATTCAGTACTTC. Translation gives CASTRQGGGNIQYF.